This T cell receptor (beta chain) was captured in a study of blood T cell repertoires in COVID-19. Data came from immunoSEQ multiplex PCR; TCRdb stores just in-frame clones and leaves some out. The sample includes fewer than 200,000 clones, about four fifths of them seen just once. The germline gives CDR1 SGHRS, CDR2 YFSETQ. The CDR3 loop spans 14 amino acids. V was trimmed by 1 base and J by 0 bases, leaving 7 bases between them. The TCR comes from a man in his fifties who had recovered from COVID-19. The V call is TRBV5-1, the J call TRBJ1-1; the D is unclear. Sequences were obtained from PBMCs or T cells enriched from blood (not recorded which). Here the CDR3 reads CASSLNSMNTEAFF. Here the CDR3 DNA reads TGCGCCAGCAGCTTGAACAGCATGAACACTGAAGCTTTCTTT.